This entry describes one T cell receptor beta chain. Study members were between roughly 18 and 89 years old and lived in 24 US regions. Donors of Cohort 3 who recovered were those that had two negative PCRs, clearance, or symptom resolution. This sample was taken from a study of blood T cell repertoires in COVID-19. The wider study: Sites in the United States, Italy and Spain provided acute and convalescent COVID-19 samples. Sample material is recorded as cDNA or gDNA derived from T cells, B-cell-depleted T cells, or PBMCs.

Assay used: immunoSEQ multiplex PCR; TCRdb lists only in-frame clones, some missing. The data contain about 130,000 clones, about four fifths of them singletons. The source of this sequence is a man aged 45-65 years who had recovered from COVID-19. Sequencing used PBMCs or T cells enriched from blood (not recorded which).

CDR3 sequence: CASSVGRADYGYTF. The CDR3 nucleotides are TGTGCCAGCAGCGTAGGCAGGGCCGACTATGGCTACACCTTC. This rearrangement joins TRBV9 to TRBJ1-2; perhaps TRBD1 as D (5 bases). The CDR3 totals 14 residues. V was shortened by 0 bases and J by 3 bases, with 9 bases between the two germline ends. Germline values: CDR1 SGDLS, CDR2 YYNGEE.